Each of the 21 T cell receptor beta chains below was sequenced from the same sample in a study of cytomegalovirus exposure and HLA in healthy donors. The study ran its PCR with 60 Vbeta and 13 Jbeta primers. This table comes from immunoSEQ multiplex PCR, and its TCRdb copy is limited to in-frame clones, with some not included. This table has some 200,000 clones, about four fifths appearing once. What was sequenced was PBMCs. These receptors were obtained from a woman aged 50 to 65 in good health and CMV-seropositive.

This chain uses TRBV7-8 with TRBJ1-2; D not certain. The CDR3 is 12 residues long. Germline loops: CDR1 SGHVS, CDR2 FQNEAQ. Trimming stripped 3 bases from V and 0 bases from J, with 2 bases between. The CDR3 here is CASSFTNYGYTF. Here the CDR3 DNA reads TGTGCCAGCAGCTTCACTAACTATGGCTACACCTTC.

With respect to this clone: The junction does not match germline at one end; this may be a read error. This sample includes further DNA sequences coding for the same CDR3. J is TRBJ1-6 and V is TRBV9; D unclear. Germline V CDR1 and CDR2: SGDLS, YYNGEE. The CDR3 totals 17 residues. CDR3 sequence (DNA): TGTGCCAGCAGCCCAGAGGGTGTCAGTCTGGGCAATTCCCCCCTCCACTTT. It is translated as CASSPEGVSLGNSPLHF.

The chain couples TRBV5-4 to TRBJ2-7; D may be TRBD1 (5 bases). This CDR3 has 13 amino acids. The germline CDR1 and CDR2 sequences are SGHNT and YYREEE (reference sequence). Trimming stripped 5 bases from V and 7 bases from J, with 16 bases between. The CDR3 DNA is TGTGCCAGCAGTCAGGGCCCCGTAGTAGAGCAGTACTTC. Translating it yields CASSQGPVVEQYF. Full variable domain (missing parts from reference TRBV5-4 and TRBJ2-7): ETGVTQSPTHLIKTRGQQVTLRCSSQSGHNTVSWYQQALGQGPQFIFQYYREEENGRGNFPPRFSGLQFPNYSSELNVNALELDDSALYLCASSQGPVVEQYFGPGTRLTVT.

J is TRBJ1-2 and V is TRBV6-5, with D perhaps matching TRBD1 (5 bases). The V gene's germline CDR1 is MNHEY and CDR2 SVGAGI. V lost 6 bases to trimming and J lost 8 bases, with 13 bases between them. The CDR3 contains 12 residues. The CDR3 sequence: CASSPGLQGYTF. The CDR3 coding sequence is TGTGCCAGCAGCCCGGGACTTCAAGGCTACACCTTC.

The CDR3 spells CAIKVRDRGNTEAFF. The CDR3 DNA sequence: TGTGCCATCAAAGTCCGGGACAGGGGGAACACTGAAGCTTTCTTT. The chain links TRBV10-3 to TRBJ1-1; 10 nucleotides align to TRBD1. V dropped 7 bases and J dropped 1; count of bases not matched to a gene: 6. Germline CDR1 ENHRY, CDR2 SYGVKD. The CDR3 has 15 amino acids.

This chain links TRBV5-6 with TRBJ2-5; 8 bases are a match to TRBD2. The CDR3 loop spans 16 amino acids. Losses at the gene ends were 6 bases for V and 0 bases for J; bases not matched to a gene: 10. Germline V lookup: CDR1 SGHDT, CDR2 YYEEEE. The CDR3 bases are TGTGCCAGCAACGCGGGGGGAAAGACATACCAAGAGACCCAGTACTTC. It is translated as CASNAGGKTYQETQYF.

The CDR3, as DNA: TGTGCCAGTAGTATAGTCCCAGGGATATCCGGGGAGCTGTTTTTT. It codes for CASSIVPGISGELFF. The J gene is TRBJ2-2, the V gene TRBV19, with a tentative D call TRBD1 (5 bases). The CDR3 is 15 amino acids. V shed 1 base and J shed 6 bases, with 12 bases lying between them. In germline, CDR1 is LNHDA, CDR2 SQIVND (reference sequence).

The chain has TRBV29-1 and TRBJ1-2; 9 bases are shared with TRBD1. CDR1 is SQVTM, CDR2 ANQGSEA, per germline. The CDR3 runs 16 residues. V shed 6 bases and J 0 bases; nucleotides not matched to a gene: 11. In DNA, the CDR3 is TGCAGCGTCGGGGGACAGGGCCAGTCGGCTAACTATGGCTACACCTTC. This sequence encodes CSVGGQGQSANYGYTF.

This clone was seen just once. The rearrangement joins TRBV6-5 to TRBJ2-2; D remains unclear. Germline V gene data show CDR1 as MNHEY and CDR2 as SVGAGI. With 5 bases removed from V and 1 base from J, the gap between germline ends came to 11 bases. The CDR3 runs 15 residues. CDR3 sequence: CASSPWPGNTGELFF. CDR3 nucleotide sequence: TGTGCCAGCAGTCCCTGGCCAGGGAACACCGGGGAGCTGTTTTTT.

A note on this clone: The sample holds other DNA sequences that translate to the same CDR3. The V and J genes are TRBV18 and TRBJ1-2; TRBD1 matches 11 bases. J gave up 6 bases and V 6 bases, and 3 bases lay outside the gene matches. This CDR3 has 13 amino acids. Germline values: CDR1 KGHSH, CDR2 LQKENI. CDR3 loop: CASSQGQGDGYTF. DNA for the CDR3: TGTGCCAGCTCCCAGGGACAGGGGGATGGCTACACCTTC.

This clone appeared a few times. J is TRBJ1-1 and V is TRBV5-1, with 8 bases lining up with TRBD1. Germline V gene data show CDR1 as SGHRS and CDR2 as YFSETQ. The length of the CDR3 is 15 residues. With V trimmed by 3 bases and J by 6 bases, 10 bases remained unmatched. The CDR3 here is CASSSSLGQGAEAFF. In nucleotides, the CDR3 is TGCGCCAGCAGCTCCTCCCTTGGACAGGGCGCTGAAGCTTTCTTT. The complete variable domain, with remaining parts taken from reference TRBV5-1 and TRBJ1-1, reads KAGVTQTPRYLIKTRGQQVTLSCSPISGHRSVSWYQQTPGQGLQFLFEYFSETQRNKGNFPGRFSGRQFSNSRSEMNVSTLELGDSALYLCASSSSLGQGAEAFFGQGTRLTVV.

V and J are TRBV4-1 and TRBJ2-5; 8 bases fit TRBD1. Germline values: CDR1 MGHRA, CDR2 YSYEKL. The CDR3 is 14 amino acids. The V segment lost 3 bases and the J segment 5 bases; nucleotides outside the gene matches: 5. CDR3 coding DNA: TGCGCCAGCAGCCACGGACAGGGTAGGGAGACCCAGTACTTC. This codes for CASSHGQGRETQYF.

V usage is TRBV12-5 and J usage is TRBJ1-1; D not certain. Trimming stripped 2 bases from V and 0 bases from J, with 4 bases between. The germline gives CDR1 LGHNT, CDR2 FRNRAP. This CDR3 spans 13 amino acids. CDR3: CASGLTLNTEAFF. The CDR3 DNA reads TGTGCTAGTGGTTTGACACTGAACACTGAAGCTTTCTTT. The full variable domain, with the rest looked up from reference TRBV12-5 and TRBJ1-1, is DARVTQTPRHKVTEMGQEVTMRCQPILGHNTVFWYRQTMMQGLELLAYFRNRAPLDDSGMPKDRFSAEMPDATLATLKIQPSEPRDSAVYFCASGLTLNTEAFFGQGTRLTVV.

CDR3 in DNA: TGTGCCAGCGGACGACAGGGGACCTCCTACGAGCAGTACTTC. The encoded protein is CASGRQGTSYEQYF. The V and J genes are TRBV27 and TRBJ2-7; TRBD1 matches at 8 bases. The CDR3 spans 14 residues. V trimming: 8 bases; J trimming: 0 bases; junction bases outside the gene matches: 6. Germline values: CDR1 MNHEY, CDR2 SMNVEV (reference sequence).

This clone has only a few counts. This rearrangement joins TRBV12-5 to TRBJ1-3; D is unresolved. V lost 6 bases, J lost 4 bases, and 13 bases lay in between. The CDR3 extends over 14 amino acids. Per germline, CDR1 LGHNT and CDR2 FRNRAP. The CDR3 DNA follows: TGTGCTAGTGGGGAACCTGCGGGCGGAAACACCATATATTTT. Its translation is CASGEPAGGNTIYF.

This chain uses TRBV7-9 with TRBJ1-4, with D tentatively TRBD1 (5 bases). This CDR3 spans 17 amino acids. Germline CDR1 and CDR2: SEHNR and FQNEAQ (reference sequence). V gave up 4 bases and J gave up 7 bases, with 22 bases separating them. CDR3 nucleotides: TGTGCCAGCAGCTACCTCCGGGACTCCGGGGGGGGTGAAAAACTGTTTTTT. It encodes CASSYLRDSGGGEKLFF.

The rearrangement links TRBV7-6 to TRBJ1-1; no reliable D call. Between the trimmed V and J ends, which lost 2 bases and 5 bases, there was a span of 12 bases. The germline CDR1 and CDR2 sequences are SGHVS and FNYEAQ. This CDR3 comprises 14 residues. CDR3: CASSLIPGMTEAFF. In DNA, the CDR3 is TGTGCCAGCAGCTTAATCCCCGGGATGACTGAAGCTTTCTTT. The full variable domain, rest sourced from reference TRBV7-6 and TRBJ1-1, is GAGVSQSPRYKVTKRGQDVALRCDPISGHVSLYWYRQALGQGPEFLTYFNYEAQQDKSGLPNDRFSAERPEGSISTLTIQRTEQRDSAMYRCASSLIPGMTEAFFGQGTRLTVV.

The chain uses TRBV30 and TRBJ2-7, with 10 bases matching TRBD1. V was pared by 6 bases and J by 5 bases, with 7 bases of the junction left unmatched. The germline V gene has CDR1 GTSNPN and CDR2 SVGIG (reference sequence). The CDR3 loop spans 13 amino acids. CDR3 sequence: CACRTGGVNEQYF. CDR3 in DNA: TGTGCCTGTAGGACAGGGGGAGTGAACGAGCAGTACTTC.

Notes on this clone: The sample carries other DNA sequences with the same CDR3. V is TRBV4-1 and J is TRBJ1-1; TRBD1 matches 9 bases. This CDR3 contains 14 residues. The germline V gene encodes CDR1 MGHRA and CDR2 YSYEKL. V lost 4 bases and J lost 4; bases outside the gene matches: 4. The CDR3 region is CASSPGQGTTEAFF. In nucleotides, the CDR3 is TGCGCCAGCAGCCCCGGACAGGGGACCACTGAAGCTTTCTTT.

This clone was recorded only once. The chain combines TRBV4-2 with TRBJ2-5; possible D gene TRBD1, 5 bases. Germline-derived CDR1 and CDR2 are LGHNA and YNFKEQ. The germline V and J ends were trimmed by 4 bases and 1 base, with 13 bases remaining between them. The CDR3 sequence is 15 residues long. The CDR3 DNA is TGTGCCAGCAGCCCTGCTAGACAGCCCCAAGAGACCCAGTACTTC. Amino acid sequence: CASSPARQPQETQYF.

V and J are TRBV7-9 and TRBJ2-5; TRBD2 agrees at 9 bases. The CDR3 length is 15 residues. The J segment lost 5 bases and the V segment lost 1 base, leaving 5 bases of the junction unmatched. Germline V gene data show CDR1 as SEHNR and CDR2 as FQNEAQ (reference sequence). CDR3 region: CASSLVAGADETQYF. The CDR3 DNA sequence: TGTGCCAGCAGCTTAGTAGCGGGGGCCGATGAGACCCAGTACTTC.